One and the same sample provided the 29 T cell receptor beta chains below, sequenced in a study of identical twins. TCRdb ran MiXCR on the 5' RACE reads and lists one entry per CDR3 protein. The sample includes 310,000 or so distinct CDR3 sequences, approximately 8% of them seen just once. Separately, the same data were catalogued under a study of yellow fever vaccine responses in identical twins.

The sequencing input was memory (CD45RO+) T cells sorted from blood. Receptor source: a woman between 18 and 29 years old in good health.

Many counts were recorded for this clonotype. DNA for the CDR3: TGCAGCGACACCCCCAGCGGGAGCCACGAGCAGTACTTC. This encodes CSDTPSGSHEQYF. The chain combines TRBV29-1 with TRBJ2-7; 8 nucleotides match TRBD2. This CDR3 spans 13 amino acids. The germline CDR1 and CDR2 sequences are SQVTM and ANQGSEA. V was pared by 7 bases and J by 5 bases, with 10 bases of the junction left unmatched.

A few counts support this clonotype. The chain carries TRBV14 and TRBJ1-1; the match to TRBD1 covers 7 bases. Germline loops: CDR1 SGHDN, CDR2 FVKESK. The CDR3 is 16 amino acids. The V segment lost 4 bases and the J segment 0 bases; nucleotides outside the gene matches: 8. The CDR3 sequence: CASSPWTGGMNTEAFF. The CDR3 DNA follows: TGTGCCAGCAGCCCTTGGACAGGAGGCATGAACACTGAAGCTTTCTTT. Looking up the rest from reference TRBV14 and TRBJ1-1 gives the full variable domain: EAGVTQFPSHSVIEKGQTVTLRCDPISGHDNLYWYRRVMGKEIKFLLHFVKESKQDESGMPNNRFLAERTGGTYSTLKVQPAELEDSGVYFCASSPWTGGMNTEAFFGQGTRLTVV.

The chain combines TRBV12-5 with TRBJ1-6; the D is unclear. The CDR3 consists of 17 residues. Germline CDR1 and CDR2: LGHNT and FRNRAP. V was clipped by 5 bases and J by 8 bases, with 22 bases between them. The CDR3 reads CASGPNWTSPTYSPLHF. CDR3 nucleotide sequence: TGTGCTAGTGGTCCAAACTGGACCTCCCCCACTTATTCACCCCTCCACTTT.

This clonotype has at least ten counts. The chain links TRBV29-1 to TRBJ2-1; the match to TRBD2 covers 10 bases. The CDR3 runs to 13 residues. In germline, CDR1 is SQVTM, CDR2 ANQGSEA. V dropped 4 bases and J dropped 9; count of bases not matched to a gene: 6. CDR3 sequence: CSVVGLAGAEQFF. The CDR3, as DNA: TGCAGCGTTGTAGGGCTAGCGGGAGCTGAGCAGTTCTTC.

V and J are TRBV7-8 and TRBJ1-4; D might be TRBD1 (6 bases). V dropped 0 bases and J dropped 8 bases, with 16 bases sitting between them. This CDR3 comprises 16 residues. The germline V gene has CDR1 SGHVS and CDR2 FQNEAQ. This CDR3 reads CASSLAGTGAREKLFF. The CDR3 region has the DNA TGTGCCAGCAGCTTAGCGGGAACGGGGGCTCGGGAAAAACTGTTTTTT.

This clonotype was observed many times. The V call is TRBV28, the J call TRBJ2-1, with 7 bases lining up with TRBD2. The germline CDR1 and CDR2 sequences are MDHEN and SYDVKM. The junction had 12 bases not matched to a gene; V was cut back by 6 bases and J by 7 bases. The length of the CDR3 is 15 residues. Here the CDR3 DNA reads TGTGCCAGCAGGGACGTAGAGCGGGAAAAGAATGAGCAGTTCTTC. Translation: CASRDVEREKNEQFF.

This clonotype was found a few times. The chain employs TRBV19 and TRBJ2-1, with TRBD1 matching 10 bases. Unmatched junction bases numbered 5, after V lost 3 bases and J lost 9 bases. Germline V lookup: CDR1 LNHDA, CDR2 SQIVND (reference sequence). The CDR3 runs 14 residues. DNA of the CDR3: TGTGCCAGTAGTATGGGGACAGGGGTGGGTGAGCAGTTCTTC. The encoded protein is CASSMGTGVGEQFF.

As to this clonotype: A much larger clone is a single base away; this may be a read error. The V gene is TRBV3-1, the J gene TRBJ2-2; D remains ambiguous. Germline CDR1 and CDR2: LGHDT and YNNKEL (reference sequence). CDR3 length: 15 residues. Trimming took 0 bases from V and 3 from J, leaving 8 bases between them. CDR3: CASSQDGAYTGELFF. The CDR3 DNA is TGTGCCAGCAGCCAAGACGGCGCGTACACCGGGGAGCTGTTTTTT.

This clonotype showed up many times. This chain uses TRBV7-6 with TRBJ2-3; TRBD2 might be the D (6 bases). Trimming pared 2 bases from V and 2 bases from J, leaving 11 bases between. CDR1 is SGHVS and CDR2 is FNYEAQ in the germline V gene. The CDR3 is 15 residues long. DNA of the CDR3: TGTGCCAGCAGCTTACGCGGGACGAACACAGATACGCAGTATTTT. Protein sequence: CASSLRGTNTDTQYF.

This clonotype was counted only a few times. The gene calls are TRBV20-1 and TRBJ2-1; 12 bases agree with TRBD2. Per germline, CDR1 DFQATT and CDR2 SNEGSKA (reference sequence). The length of the CDR3 is 18 residues. With 5 bases clipped from V and 3 bases from J, the junction kept 14 bases outside the gene matches. In nucleotides, the CDR3 is TGCAGTGCTTGGCTGACTAGCGGGGGCCCAAAGGGCTACAATGAGCAGTTCTTC. It yields the protein CSAWLTSGGPKGYNEQFF.

In this sample, this clonotype turned up a few times. The V call is TRBV19, the J call TRBJ2-6, with 9 bases that match TRBD1. CDR3 length equals 15 residues. The germline V gene has CDR1 LNHDA and CDR2 SQIVND (reference sequence). The V gene end was trimmed by 6 bases and the J gene end by 3 bases; junction bases not matched to a gene: 3. Here the CDR3 reads CASRTGGGGANVLTF. The CDR3 nucleotides are TGTGCCAGTAGAACAGGGGGCGGTGGGGCCAACGTCCTGACTTTC.

At least ten counts were recorded for this clonotype. V and J are TRBV29-1 and TRBJ2-5, with TRBD2 identical over 10 bases. The CDR3 spans 13 residues. The V gene end was trimmed by 3 bases and the J gene end by 9 bases; junction bases not matched to a gene: 7. Germline V gene data show CDR1 as SQVTM and CDR2 as ANQGSEA. CDR3 nucleotide sequence: TGCAGCGTTGATCTAAGTCTAGCGGGGGCCCAGTACTTC. Residues: CSVDLSLAGAQYF.

This clonotype was recorded at least ten times. The genes are TRBV7-9 and TRBJ1-1; possibly TRBD1 for D (5 bases). The CDR3 runs 13 residues. Germline CDR1 reads SEHNR; CDR2 reads FQNEAQ (reference sequence). With 1 base removed from V and 9 bases from J, the gap between germline ends came to 12 bases. CDR3 sequence reads: CASSLESWGQAFF. Written as DNA, the CDR3 is TGTGCCAGCAGCTTAGAGAGTTGGGGCCAAGCTTTCTTT.

The chain employs TRBV18 and TRBJ2-6; weak D call: TRBD2 (6 bases). The CDR3 is 15 amino acids. In germline, CDR1 is KGHSH, CDR2 LQKENI. V was shortened by 2 bases and J by 4 bases, with 9 bases between the two germline ends. The CDR3 reads CASSPAGYGANVLTF. The CDR3 DNA sequence: TGTGCCAGCTCACCAGCGGGGTACGGGGCCAACGTCCTGACTTTC.

This clonotype was recorded a few times. The rearrangement links TRBV2 to TRBJ2-3, with TRBD2 matching over 7 bases. The germline V gene has CDR1 SNHLY and CDR2 FYNNEI. V lost 6 bases, J lost 4 bases, and 7 bases stayed unmatched. The CDR3 covers 14 residues. As DNA, the CDR3 is TGTGCCAGCAGGGAGCGGGGTCTGTCAGATACGCAGTATTTT. It specifies CASRERGLSDTQYF.

The chain links TRBV28 to TRBJ2-5; TRBD1 matches 10 bases. J gave up 5 bases and V 10 bases, and 16 bases lay outside the gene matches. CDR3 length: 16 amino acids. Germline V lookup: CDR1 MDHEN, CDR2 SYDVKM. DNA for the CDR3: TGTGCCACCGCCGACCGCCGGGACAGGGGTCGGGAGACCCAGTACTTC. Translated, it gives CATADRRDRGRETQYF.

In its sample, this clonotype was seen a few times. The V and J genes are TRBV12-5 and TRBJ2-3, with a possible D match to TRBD2 (5 bases). This CDR3 contains 13 residues. Per germline, CDR1 LGHNT and CDR2 FRNRAP. Trimming took 5 bases from V and 11 from J, leaving 17 bases between them. The CDR3: CASGPPPRDRQYF. The CDR3 DNA follows: TGTGCTAGTGGTCCACCACCCCGGGATCGGCAGTATTTT.

In this sample, this clonotype turned up many times. The chain employs TRBV5-1 and TRBJ2-1; 10 bases agree with TRBD2. This CDR3 contains 15 residues. V lost 1 base to trimming and J lost 9 bases; unmatched junction nucleotides: 7. CDR1 and CDR2 (germline): SGHRS, YFSETQ. Here the CDR3 reads CASSLTSGGATEQFF. The CDR3 DNA is TGCGCCAGCAGCTTGACGAGCGGGGGGGCAACTGAGCAGTTCTTC. Based on the CDR3 plus reference TRBV5-1 and TRBJ2-1, the full variable domain is KAGVTQTPRYLIKTRGQQVTLSCSPISGHRSVSWYQQTPGQGLQFLFEYFSETQRNKGNFPGRFSGRQFSNSRSEMNVSTLELGDSALYLCASSLTSGGATEQFFGPGTRLTVL.

There are many counts of this clonotype. This chain connects TRBV4-2 to TRBJ2-3, with D maybe TRBD2 (6 bases). CDR1 and CDR2 from the germline V gene are LGHNA and YNFKEQ. Trimming took 4 bases from V and 7 from J, leaving 15 bases between them. The CDR3 consists of 14 residues. CDR3 protein: CASSPGTGDYTQYF. In DNA, the CDR3 is TGTGCCAGCAGCCCCGGGACGGGAGACTATACGCAGTATTTT.

This clonotype appeared many times. The chain carries TRBV5-5 and TRBJ1-6; D gene uncertain. The CDR3 totals 14 residues. CDR1 is SGHKS and CDR2 is YYEKEE in the germline V gene (reference sequence). With 4 bases removed from V and 7 bases from J, the gap between germline ends came to 12 bases. CDR3 bases: TGTGCCAGCAGCCCAAATTGGGTGAATTCACCCCTCCACTTT. This translates into CASSPNWVNSPLHF.

CDR3 sequence reads: CASSQEIVNTEAFF. In nucleotides, the CDR3 is TGCGCCAGCAGCCAAGAGATTGTGAACACTGAAGCTTTCTTT. The V and J genes are TRBV4-1 and TRBJ1-1; no definite D call. The CDR3 sequence is 14 residues long. The ends were cut back, 0 bases at V and 0 bases at J, with 5 bases in the middle. Germline V gene lookup returns CDR1 MGHRA and CDR2 YSYEKL.

The rearrangement uses TRBV10-3 and TRBJ2-5, with 9 bases lining up with TRBD2. The CDR3 sequence is 15 residues long. V lost 4 bases to trimming and J lost 5 bases; unmatched junction nucleotides: 8. Germline V gives CDR1 ENHRY, CDR2 SYGVKD. The CDR3 DNA sequence: TGTGCCATCAGTGGGTCTAGCGGGGCGCGGGAGACCCAGTACTTC. Protein product: CAISGSSGARETQYF.

This clonotype was picked up many times. The chain joins TRBV12-3 or TRBV12-4 to TRBJ2-2; 7 nucleotides agree with TRBD1. The CDR3 length is 14 residues. Trimming at V came to 6 bases and at J to 6 bases, leaving 7 bases not matched to a gene. CDR3 DNA: TGTGCCAGCAGATTACACAGGGGTTCCGGGGAGCTGTTTTTT. This codes for CASRLHRGSGELFF.

V and J are TRBV12-3 or TRBV12-4 and TRBJ2-1; TRBD2 matches at 7 bases. V shed 6 bases and J 0 bases; nucleotides not matched to a gene: 11. The length of the CDR3 is 17 residues. CDR3 sequence reads: CASRGGESGSSYNEQFF. CDR3 coding DNA: TGTGCCAGCAGGGGGGGGGAGAGCGGTAGCTCCTACAATGAGCAGTTCTTC.

The sample holds a few counts of this clonotype. V is TRBV28 and J is TRBJ1-1, with 8 bases lining up with TRBD1. This CDR3 has 18 amino acids. V shed 3 bases and J 2 bases; nucleotides not matched to a gene: 14. Germline CDR1 and CDR2: MDHEN and SYDVKM. CDR3 bases: TGTGCCAGCAGTTTCGTGACAGGGGTTGGCATAGGTAACACTGAAGCTTTCTTT. It specifies CASSFVTGVGIGNTEAFF.

This clonotype was seen more than once but under ten times. No DNA is shown, since the ends of the CDR3 on it are uncertain; the CDR3 is the one TCRdb lists. The chain joins TRBV12-3 or TRBV12-4 to TRBJ2-7; TRBD2 reflects the table's D call only, with no check against the DNA. The CDR3 spans 19 amino acids, including both terminal residues. The CDR3 spells CASSSSGLAGVSRFYEQYF.

Only a few counts were recorded for this clonotype. In DNA, the CDR3 is TGTGCCAGCACCCGGGACAGTTACGAGCAGTACGTC. This sequence encodes CASTRDSYEQYV. J is TRBJ2-7 and V is TRBV27; 7 nucleotides line up with TRBD1. Per germline, CDR1 MNHEY and CDR2 SMNVEV (reference sequence). V was clipped by 7 bases and J by 4 bases; unmatched bases: 4. CDR3 length equals 12 residues.

V usage is TRBV10-3 and J usage is TRBJ1-2; no firm D call. V was shortened by 0 bases and J by 7 bases, with 6 bases between the two germline ends. The CDR3 extends over 12 amino acids. CDR1 and CDR2 (germline): ENHRY, SYGVKD. DNA of the CDR3: TGTGCCATCAGTGAGTCGTCGGGTGGCTACACCTTC. This sequence encodes CAISESSGGYTF.

This clonotype came up a few times. The chain links TRBV20-1 to TRBJ2-3; 14 bases line up with TRBD2. This CDR3 has 16 amino acids. The germline CDR1 and CDR2 sequences are DFQATT and SNEGSKA (reference sequence). The V gene end was trimmed by 5 bases and the J gene end by 4 bases; junction bases not matched to a gene: 8. This CDR3 is CSAAGTSGSYADTQYF. The DNA for the CDR3 is TGCAGTGCTGCCGGGACTAGCGGGAGCTACGCAGATACGCAGTATTTT.